This entry concerns a single T cell receptor (beta chain). Its antigen is unidentified. The data belong to a study of T cell responses to AZD1222 COVID-19 vaccine. Generated by immunoSEQ multiplex PCR, the TCRdb table keeps only in-frame clones and is missing some. The sample holds 70,000 to 95,000 clones, about 89% seen once. CDR1 is SGHAT and CDR2 is FQNNGV in the germline V gene. V dropped 6 bases and J dropped 1 base, with 12 bases sitting between them. CDR3 length: 14 residues. Study-wide results and limits: Two AZD1222 doses significantly raised spike-specific TCR breadth and depth over controls. At 160-218 and 743-854, vaccine-associated CD4 TCRs were dominant, and they spanned spike. Nearly half of unique spike-specific TCRs reportedly avoided B.1.351 and B.1.1.7 mutated regions.

This material consisted of peripheral blood, taken 28 days after the second AZD1222 dose. The source is an adult who received the AZD1222 COVID-19 vaccine. The gene calls are TRBV11-2 and TRBJ1-2, with a possible D match to TRBD1 (5 bases). The CDR3 reads CASRMGGFNYGYTF. CDR3 bases: TGTGCCAGCAGAATGGGGGGATTTAACTATGGCTACACCTTC.